The 21 T cell receptor beta chains reported below all come from one sample, sequenced in a study of blood T cell repertoires in COVID-19. Data came from immunoSEQ multiplex PCR; TCRdb stores just in-frame clones and leaves some out. The table has more than 35,000 clones, 85% seen once. Sequencing input: peripheral blood. These receptors originate from a human donor in a cohort sampled during active COVID-19.

The chain joins TRBV3-1 (or the pseudogene TRBV3-2) to TRBJ1-2; 8 bases fit TRBD1. Per germline, CDR1 LGHDT and CDR2 YNNKEL (reference sequence). Losses at the gene ends were 4 bases for V and 5 bases for J; bases not matched to a gene: 9. CDR3 length: 15 residues. CDR3 in amino acids: CASSPDPQGAYGYTF. For the CDR3, the DNA is TGTGCCAGCAGCCCAGATCCCCAGGGGGCGTATGGCTACACCTTC.

The gene calls are TRBV19 and TRBJ1-1, with D perhaps TRBD1 (6 bases). The CDR3 sequence is 15 residues long. Germline CDR1 reads LNHDA; CDR2 reads SQIVND (reference sequence). V lost 7 bases, J lost 5 bases, and 20 bases lay in between. CDR3 sequence reads: CASTTNRDGGTEAFF. The CDR3 DNA reads TGTGCCAGTACCACGAACAGGGATGGGGGTACTGAAGCTTTCTTT.

This clone was observed a handful of times. This rearrangement joins TRBV18 to TRBJ2-2; 11 bases are shared with TRBD2. Trimming removed 5 bases from V and 0 bases from J; junction bases left unmatched: 8. The CDR3 is 18 residues long. Germline V gives CDR1 KGHSH, CDR2 LQKENI. CDR3 DNA: TGTGCCAGCTCAGGACGACTAGCGGGAAATCCGAACACCGGGGAGCTGTTTTTT. This sequence encodes CASSGRLAGNPNTGELFF.

This CDR3 reads CSGTIGVRETQYF. Here the CDR3 DNA reads TGCAGCGGTACCATCGGGGTTCGAGAGACCCAGTACTTC. The gene calls are TRBV29-1 and TRBJ2-5; D might be TRBD2 (5 bases). CDR1 and CDR2 from the germline V gene are SQVTM and ANQGSEA. V shed 7 bases and J shed 4 bases, with 16 bases lying between them. This CDR3 contains 13 residues. The variable domain in full, completed from reference TRBV29-1 and TRBJ2-5, reads SAVISQKPSRDICQRGTSLTIQCQVDSQVTMMFWYRQQPGQSLTLIATANQGSEATYESGFVIDKFPISRPNLTFSTLTVSNMSPEDSSIYLCSGTIGVRETQYFGPGTRLLVL.

This chain uses TRBV5-8 with TRBJ2-1, with D unresolved. Germline loops: CDR1 SGHTS, CDR2 YDEGEE. Trimming removed 4 bases at V and 0 bases at J, with 17 bases between. The CDR3 loop spans 17 amino acids. The CDR3 DNA sequence: TGTGCCAGCAGCGCCGGGTCCTACTTTAGCTCCTACAATGAGCAGTTCTTC. Translation: CASSAGSYFSSYNEQFF.

DNA of the CDR3: TGTGCCAGCACACCTCATCGGGGGGCAGATACGCAGTATTTT. Protein product: CASTPHRGADTQYF. V gene TRBV11-2 combines with J gene TRBJ2-3; 7 bases fit TRBD2. V trimming: 7 bases; J trimming: 4 bases; junction bases outside the gene matches: 8. The CDR3 loop spans 14 amino acids. Per the germline V gene, CDR1 is SGHAT and CDR2 is FQNNGV.

CDR3 nucleotides: TGTGCCAGTAGTAATTCGGGAGGGGTCACAGATACGCAGTATTTT. This codes for CASSNSGGVTDTQYF. This chain connects TRBV19 to TRBJ2-3; 8 bases fit TRBD2. This CDR3 is 15 amino acids long. Germline CDR1 reads LNHDA; CDR2 reads SQIVND (reference sequence). V shed 4 bases, J shed 2 bases, and the junction held 5 bases outside the gene matches.

V gene TRBV19 combines with J gene TRBJ2-1; the D is unclear. Germline V gives CDR1 LNHDA, CDR2 SQIVND (reference sequence). Trimming cost V 9 bases and J 9 bases, with 12 bases left between them. The CDR3 length is 11 residues. CDR3 protein: CASRVSGEQFF. The CDR3 nucleotides read TGTGCCAGCCGAGTCTCCGGTGAGCAGTTCTTC.

The chain has TRBV7-8 and TRBJ1-2, with D possibly being TRBD1 (5 bases). Germline loops: CDR1 SGHVS, CDR2 FQNEAQ. V lost 0 bases and J lost 8, with 10 bases in between. The CDR3 loop spans 13 amino acids. The CDR3 sequence is CASSLAGVEGYTF. The CDR3 DNA follows: TGTGCCAGCAGCTTAGCAGGGGTGGAGGGCTACACCTTC.

The rearrangement joins TRBV19 to TRBJ2-3; TRBD1 is a possible D gene (5 bases). V lost 6 bases, J lost 2 bases, and 15 bases lay in between. CDR1 is LNHDA and CDR2 is SQIVND in the germline V gene (reference sequence). This CDR3 has 15 residues. CDR3 sequence: CASSLQAINTDTQYF. The CDR3 nucleotides are TGTGCCAGTAGCCTACAGGCGATAAACACAGATACGCAGTATTTT.

The chain recombines TRBV6-2 or TRBV6-3 with TRBJ1-1; TRBD1 agrees at 7 bases. J gave up 6 bases and V 0 bases, and 4 bases lay outside the gene matches. Germline assignment: CDR1 MNHEY and CDR2 SVGEGT. The CDR3 totals 14 residues. Here the CDR3 reads CASSYSTGVSEAFF. CDR3 sequence (DNA): TGTGCCAGCAGTTACTCCACAGGGGTCTCTGAAGCTTTCTTT.

The rearrangement joins TRBV7-8 to TRBJ1-6, with TRBD1 as a possible D gene (5 bases). The V end lost 5 bases, the J end lost 14 bases, and 16 bases lay between the germline ends. This CDR3 is built from 13 residues. CDR1 is SGHVS, CDR2 FQNEAQ, per germline. The CDR3 loop is CASSPPGNGALHF. The DNA for the CDR3 is TGTGCCAGCAGCCCCCCAGGGAATGGGGCCCTCCACTTT.

This chain joins TRBV28 and TRBJ1-2; D ambiguous. Germline V CDR1 and CDR2: MDHEN, SYDVKM. Trimming left V 3 bases short and J 8 bases short, with 16 bases between. The CDR3 covers 14 residues. In DNA form, the CDR3 reads TGTGCCAGCAGTTTGGTGGCGGTTGATATAGGCTACACCTTC. This sequence encodes CASSLVAVDIGYTF.

The V call is TRBV30, the J call TRBJ2-7, with 9 bases matching TRBD2. CDR1 and CDR2 from the germline V gene are GTSNPN and SVGIG (reference sequence). CDR3 size: 14 residues. J was trimmed by 6 bases and V by 2 bases; bases with no gene match: 8. The CDR3 sequence: CAWSQASGVSEQYF. In nucleotides, the CDR3 is TGTGCCTGGAGTCAGGCTAGCGGGGTCTCCGAGCAGTACTTC.

This rearrangement joins TRBV7-8 to TRBJ2-7; the match to TRBD2 covers 10 bases. V was clipped by 5 bases and J by 2 bases; unmatched bases: 9. Germline V gene lookup returns CDR1 SGHVS and CDR2 FQNEAQ. The CDR3 totals 16 residues. CDR3 in amino acids: CASSPGWTSGTYEQYF. In DNA form, the CDR3 reads TGTGCCAGCAGCCCCGGTTGGACTAGCGGAACCTACGAGCAGTACTTC.

V usage is TRBV11-2 and J usage is TRBJ2-5; 7 nucleotides agree with TRBD1. Germline loops: CDR1 SGHAT, CDR2 FQNNGV. This CDR3 is 14 amino acids long. V lost 5 bases, J lost 4 bases, and 7 bases stayed unmatched. The CDR3 loop is CASSQTGAPETQYF. CDR3 DNA sequence: TGTGCCAGCAGCCAAACAGGGGCCCCAGAGACCCAGTACTTC.

The V gene is TRBV7-2, the J gene TRBJ2-7; 12 nucleotides match TRBD2. The junction had 3 bases not matched to a gene; V was cut back by 4 bases and J by 2 bases. Germline lookup yields CDR1 SGHTA and CDR2 FQGNSA. This CDR3 is 15 amino acids long. Written as DNA, the CDR3 is TGTGCCAGCAGCTCACGACTAGCGGGAGCCTACGAGCAGTACTTC. This codes for CASSSRLAGAYEQYF.

The genes are TRBV25-1 and TRBJ1-1, with TRBD1 identical over 7 bases. The CDR3 has 13 amino acids. In germline, CDR1 is MGHDK, CDR2 SYGVNS. Trimming took 7 bases from V and 2 from J; bases not matched to a gene: 4. This CDR3 is CASTLGGNTEAFF. Here the CDR3 DNA reads TGTGCCAGCACCTTAGGGGGCAACACTGAAGCTTTCTTT.

This chain connects TRBV7-3 to TRBJ2-1; 7 nucleotides agree with TRBD1. The CDR3 covers 13 residues. The germline V gene has CDR1 SGHTA and CDR2 FQGTGA. The V gene end was trimmed by 5 bases and the J gene end by 8 bases; junction bases not matched to a gene: 6. The CDR3: CASSQGVYDEQFF. The CDR3 nucleotides are TGTGCCAGCAGCCAGGGGGTTTACGATGAGCAGTTCTTC.

The V call is TRBV6-5, the J call TRBJ1-2; D call uncertain. CDR3 length: 13 residues. The ends were cut back, 6 bases at V and 11 bases at J, with 19 bases in the middle. CDR1 is MNHEY, CDR2 SVGAGI, per germline. DNA for the CDR3: TGTGCCAGCAGCTCGGTCAATATCGCCCGATACACCTTC. It specifies CASSSVNIARYTF.

The gene calls are TRBV9 and TRBJ2-3, with 7 bases fitting TRBD2. The CDR3 runs to 17 residues. Per germline, CDR1 SGDLS and CDR2 YYNGEE. With 1 base clipped from V and 0 bases from J, the junction kept 8 bases outside the gene matches. CDR3 sequence reads: CASSVTGGGPSTDTQYF. The CDR3 nucleotides are TGTGCCAGCAGCGTAACGGGAGGAGGCCCTAGCACAGATACGCAGTATTTT.